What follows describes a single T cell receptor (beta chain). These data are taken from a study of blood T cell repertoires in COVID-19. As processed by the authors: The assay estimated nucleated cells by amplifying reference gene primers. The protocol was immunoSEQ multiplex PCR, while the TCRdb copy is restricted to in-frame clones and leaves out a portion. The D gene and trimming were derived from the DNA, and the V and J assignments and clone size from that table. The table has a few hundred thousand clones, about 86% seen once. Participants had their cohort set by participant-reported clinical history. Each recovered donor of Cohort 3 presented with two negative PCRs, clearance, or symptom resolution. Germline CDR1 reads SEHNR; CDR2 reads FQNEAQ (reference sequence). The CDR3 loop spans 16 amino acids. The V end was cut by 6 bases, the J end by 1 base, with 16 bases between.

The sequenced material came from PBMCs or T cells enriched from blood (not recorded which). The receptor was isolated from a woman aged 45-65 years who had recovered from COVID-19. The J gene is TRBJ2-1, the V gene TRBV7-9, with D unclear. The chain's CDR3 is CASRPRTAASYNEQFF. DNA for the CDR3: TGTGCCAGCAGGCCCCGCACCGCTGCGTCCTACAATGAGCAGTTCTTC.